A selection of T cell receptor beta chains follows, all from one sample in a study of blood T cells in healthy people across ages. In TCRdb, the 5' RACE reads were re-called with MiXCR into one record per CDR3 protein. The data show 850,000 or so distinct CDR3 sequences, 29% seen once. The sample consisted of blood. The origin of the receptors is a woman older than 75 in good health. CDR3s include the opening cysteine and the closing phenylalanine or tryptophan. A D gene is named only where the DNA matches it firmly. A row's size may be missing; if present it is once, few, many or a size class.

NA,NA,TRBJ2-5,TRBV25-1,CASSRSATEQYF,TGTGCCAGCAGTAGGTCTGCGACTGAGCAGTACTTC
few,NA,TRBJ1-1,TRBV7-2,CASSRDRGMNTEAFF,TGTGCCAGCAGCCGAGATCGGGGTATGAACACTGAAGCTTTCTTT
many,NA,TRBJ1-2,TRBV6-5,CASRNTGKRREGYTF,TGTGCCAGCAGAAACACAGGAAAGAGACGGGAAGGCTACACCTTC
few,TRBD1,TRBJ1-2,TRBV7-2,CASSATGEAFYGYTF,TGTGCCAGCAGCGCTACAGGGGAAGCCTTTTATGGCTACACCTTC
NA,NA,TRBJ1-2,TRBV6-2/TRBV6-3,CASSRMAGNYGYTF,TGTGCCAGCTCCAGGATGGCAGGGAACTATGGCTACACCTTC
NA,TRBD1,TRBJ1-6,TRBV18,CASSRDRVDSPLHF,TGTGCCAGCTCACGGGACAGGGTGGATTCACCCCTCCACTTT
many,NA,TRBJ2-5,TRBV7-2,CASSSTDRTQYF,TGTGCCAGCAGCTCCACAGATCGCACCCAGTACTTC
NA,NA,TRBJ1-4,TRBV5-6,CASSWGPQRSTNEKLFF,TGTGCCAGCAGCTGGGGACCCCAACGATCAACTAATGAAAAACTGTTTTTT
many,TRBD2,TRBJ2-4,TRBV20-1,CSVRRTSGGRGIQYF,TGCAGTGTTCGGAGAACTAGCGGGGGCCGTGGCATTCAGTACTTC
many,NA,TRBJ1-2,TRBV7-9,CASSLAERGLGYTF,TGTGCCAGCAGCTTAGCGGAGAGGGGTCTGGGCTACACCTTC
NA,TRBD1,TRBJ1-2,TRBV20-1,CSARSGQGVSYGYTF,TGCAGTGCGAGAAGCGGACAGGGGGTTAGCTATGGCTACACCTTC
few,NA,TRBJ1-2,TRBV19,CASSGRTVTYGYTF,TGTGCCAGTAGTGGCAGGACAGTCACCTATGGCTACACCTTC
many,NA,TRBJ1-2,TRBV12-3/TRBV12-4,CASSHSVFTGGGGYTF,TGTGCCAGCAGTCACTCCGTTTTTACGGGGGGCGGTGGCTACACCTTC
few,NA,TRBJ1-1,TRBV2,CASSPQGVGGITEAFF,TGTGCCAGCAGTCCCCAAGGGGTGGGGGGTATCACTGAAGCTTTCTTT
many,TRBD1,TRBJ1-2,TRBV24-1,CATSDNSGTGASYGYTF,TGTGCCACCAGTGATAACTCCGGGACAGGGGCTAGCTATGGCTACACCTTC
many,TRBD1,TRBJ2-1,TRBV7-9,CASSPNRDSNEQFF,TGTGCCAGCAGCCCAAACAGGGACAGCAATGAGCAGTTCTTC
NA,TRBD2,TRBJ2-1,TRBV6-2/TRBV6-3,CASKPSGSNEQFF,TGTGCCAGCAAGCCTAGCGGAAGCAATGAGCAGTTCTTC
NA,NA,TRBJ1-5,TRBV6-2/TRBV6-3,CASSYSGGAPRGPQHF,TGTGCCAGCAGTTACTCGGGGGGGGCGCCCCGGGGGCCCCAGCATTTT
few,TRBD1,TRBJ2-2,TRBV5-1,CASMTQPQGASGELFF,TGCGCCAGCATGACACAACCACAGGGGGCCTCCGGGGAGCTGTTTTTT
once,NA,TRBJ2-2,TRBV14,CASSQSVLNTGELFF,TGTGCCAGCAGCCAGAGTGTCCTGAACACCGGGGAGCTGTTTTTT
many,TRBD1,TRBJ2-1,TRBV20-1,CSARDLQGTYNEQFF,TGCAGTGCTAGAGATCTACAGGGGACGTACAATGAGCAGTTCTTC
NA,TRBD2,TRBJ2-2,TRBV2,CASNETSGGATGGELFF,TGTGCCAGCAACGAGACTAGCGGGGGGGCGACAGGCGGGGAGCTGTTTTTT
many,NA,TRBJ2-7,TRBV6-5,CASSYSPRQGWDYEQYF,TGTGCCAGCAGTTACTCCCCCCGGCAGGGATGGGACTACGAGCAGTACTTC
many,NA,TRBJ2-3,TRBV4-1,CASSQDGRGRTDTQYF,TGCGCCAGCAGCCAAGATGGCAGGGGCCGCACAGATACGCAGTATTTT
many,NA,TRBJ1-6,TRBV5-1,CASSLDRAGSPLHF,TGCGCCAGCAGCTTGGACAGGGCAGGTTCACCCCTCCACTTT
few,NA,TRBJ1-6,TRBV27,CASSLSLGVAYNSPLHF,TGTGCCAGCAGTTTATCATTGGGAGTTGCCTATAATTCACCCCTCCACTTT
NA,NA,TRBJ2-7,TRBV12-3/TRBV12-4,CASSFQAASSYEQYF,TGTGCCAGCAGCTTCCAAGCGGCTAGTTCCTACGAGCAGTACTTC
many,TRBD2,TRBJ2-1,TRBV3-1,CASSATGTSGGSSYNEQFF,TGTGCCAGCAGCGCCACCGGGACTAGCGGGGGTAGCTCCTACAATGAGCAGTTCTTC
NA,NA,TRBJ1-2,TRBV11-2,CASSLDTWSGYTF,TGTGCCAGCAGCTTAGATACGTGGTCTGGCTACACCTTC
NA,NA,TRBJ1-1,TRBV20-1,CSAQSALLSMNTEAFF,TGCAGTGCTCAGTCAGCCCTCTTATCCATGAACACTGAAGCTTTCTTT
once,NA,TRBJ2-3,TRBV27,CASTLGGPGNTQYF,TGTGCCAGCACCCTGGGGGGGCCCGGGAATACGCAGTATTTT
many,NA,TRBJ2-6,TRBV5-1,CASSLNTGSSGANVLTF,TGCGCCAGCAGCTTGAATACCGGGAGCTCTGGGGCCAACGTCCTGACTTTC
many,NA,TRBJ2-3,TRBV9,CASNVGLLEDTQYF,TGTGCCAGCAACGTAGGCTTACTGGAGGATACGCAGTATTTT
few,TRBD1,TRBJ1-1,TRBV5-5,CASSLRQGPEAFF,TGTGCCAGCAGCTTGAGACAGGGCCCTGAAGCTTTCTTT
NA,NA,TRBJ2-3,TRBV24-1,CATSDLLAGSTDTQYF,TGTGCCACCAGTGATTTGCTGGCCGGTAGCACAGATACGCAGTATTTT
few,TRBD2,TRBJ2-1,TRBV3-1,CASKGLAGVGDNEQFF,TGTGCCAGCAAGGGACTAGCGGGGGTCGGGGACAATGAGCAGTTCTTC
NA,TRBD1,TRBJ1-1,TRBV28,CASSLRPGGRNTEAFF,TGTGCCAGCAGTCTTCGTCCAGGGGGAAGGAACACTGAAGCTTTCTTT
few,NA,TRBJ1-2,TRBV28,CASSFWGVNYGYTF,TGTGCCAGCAGTTTTTGGGGGGTTAACTATGGCTACACCTTC
many,TRBD1,TRBJ2-5,TRBV4-1,CASSQITGAGTQYF,TGCGCCAGCAGCCAAATAACAGGGGCAGGGACCCAGTACTTC
few,NA,TRBJ2-1,TRBV24-1,CATSEPRTDNEQFF,TGTGCCACCAGTGAGCCCCGGACGGACAATGAGCAGTTCTTC
NA,TRBD2,TRBJ2-1,TRBV5-1,CASSLESGSDNEQFF,TGCGCCAGCAGCTTGGAGAGCGGGAGTGACAATGAGCAGTTCTTC
once,NA,TRBJ2-7,TRBV7-9,CASSFGSRYEQYF,TGTGCCAGCAGCTTCGGGTCGAGGTACGAGCAGTACTTC
many,TRBD2,TRBJ2-5,TRBV9,CASSVGLAGETQYF,TGCGCCAGCAGCGTGGGACTAGCTGGAGAGACCCAGTACTTC
NA,NA,TRBJ2-3,TRBV7-2,CASSSQPGLSTDTQYF,TGTGCCAGCAGCTCCCAGCCAGGTCTGAGCACAGATACGCAGTATTTT
NA,NA,TRBJ2-1,TRBV6-6,CASRIRGGAGEQFF,TGTGCCAGCAGGATTAGGGGGGGAGCGGGAGAGCAGTTCTTC
many,NA,TRBJ2-5,TRBV20-1,CSARDLRGIQETQYF,TGCAGTGCTAGAGACCTCCGGGGGATACAAGAGACCCAGTACTTC
NA,NA,TRBJ2-1,TRBV7-2,CASSSIFFDYSEQFF,TGTGCCAGCAGCTCTATCTTTTTTGACTACAGTGAGCAGTTCTTC
many,TRBD2,TRBJ2-1,TRBV20-1,CSARLAGGPYNEQFF,TGCAGTGCTAGACTAGCGGGGGGGCCTTACAATGAGCAGTTCTTC
NA,NA,TRBJ2-3,TRBV7-7,CASSPDGGLMQYF,TGTGCTAGCAGCCCGGACGGCGGGCTTATGCAGTATTTT
many,NA,TRBJ2-1,TRBV6-5,CASSYGGGNEQFF,TGTGCCAGCAGTTACGGAGGGGGCAATGAGCAGTTCTTC
NA,NA,TRBJ1-2,TRBV7-9,CASSLAGGRRGDGYTF,TGTGCCAGCAGCTTAGCGGGCGGTCGGCGGGGGGATGGCTACACCTTC
NA,TRBD1,TRBJ1-2,TRBV20-1,CSAPEQGQSPNGYTF,TGCAGTGCTCCTGAACAGGGGCAAAGTCCTAATGGTTACACCTTC
many,NA,TRBJ1-4,TRBV4-1,CASSQQGNNEKLFF,TGCGCCAGCAGCCAACAGGGGAATAATGAAAAACTGTTTTTT
many,NA,TRBJ2-5,TRBV4-1,CASSRVQGPLETQYF,TGCGCCAGCAGCCGGGTACAGGGACCGCTCGAGACCCAGTACTTC
many,TRBD1,TRBJ2-7,TRBV24-1,CATSDPPGQGPDEQYF,TGTGCCACCAGTGACCCCCCCGGACAGGGCCCCGACGAGCAGTACTTC
NA,NA,TRBJ2-7,TRBV5-4,CASAHYEQYF,TGTGCCAGCGCCCACTACGAGCAGTACTTC
NA,NA,TRBJ1-1,TRBV29-1,CSATSARVNTEAFF,TGCAGCGCTACCAGTGCCAGGGTAAACACTGAAGCTTTCTTT
many,NA,TRBJ2-4,TRBV3-1,CASSRALTAGNIQYF,TGTGCCAGCAGCCGCGCTCTGACAGCGGGAAACATTCAGTACTTC